These T cell receptor beta chains were read from a single sample in a study of cytomegalovirus exposure and HLA in healthy donors. Generated by immunoSEQ multiplex PCR, the TCRdb table keeps only in-frame clones and is missing some. The sample holds about 220,000 clones, about 91% seen once. Specimen: PBMCs. Source of these receptors: a young woman in good health and CMV-seronegative. CDR3s include the opening cysteine and the closing phenylalanine or tryptophan. Each record gives: V gene, clone size, D gene, CDR3 length, J gene, CDR3 protein, CDR3 DNA. D genes are given only for firm matches. Size is stated for part of the rows, as once, few or many counts, or as a class when the clone is expanded.

v_gene: TRBV30; abundance: .; d_gene: .; len: 13; j_gene: TRBJ1-4; CDR3aa: CAWGGHHNEKLFF; CDR3nt: TGTGCCTGGGGGGGACATCATAATGAAAAACTGTTTTTT
v_gene: TRBV2; abundance: .; d_gene: TRBD2; len: 18; j_gene: TRBJ2-1; CDR3aa: CASSEAAASGRAGNEQFF; CDR3nt: TGTGCCAGCAGTGAAGCGGCGGCTAGCGGGAGGGCGGGCAATGAGCAGTTCTTC
v_gene: TRBV7-2; abundance: .; d_gene: .; len: 12; j_gene: TRBJ1-4; CDR3aa: CASSLPGEKLFF; CDR3nt: TGTGCCAGCAGCTTACCGGGTGAAAAACTGTTTTTT
v_gene: TRBV5-6; abundance: once; d_gene: TRBD2; len: 14; j_gene: TRBJ2-7; CDR3aa: CASSLSGGAGEQYF; CDR3nt: TGTGCCAGCAGCTTGAGCGGGGGAGCAGGGGAGCAGTACTTC
v_gene: TRBV4-1; abundance: .; d_gene: .; len: 16; j_gene: TRBJ1-5; CDR3aa: CASSQDRDYSNQPQHF; CDR3nt: TGCGCCAGCAGCCAAGATCGGGATTATAGCAATCAGCCCCAGCATTTT
v_gene: TRBV13; abundance: .; d_gene: .; len: 12; j_gene: TRBJ2-7; CDR3aa: CASSLSSYEQYF; CDR3nt: TGTGCCAGCAGCCTGAGCTCCTACGAGCAGTACTTC
v_gene: TRBV19; abundance: medium-sized; d_gene: TRBD2; len: 14; j_gene: TRBJ2-7; CDR3aa: CASSIGLAGYEQYF; CDR3nt: TGTGCCAGTAGTATCGGACTAGCGGGCTACGAGCAGTACTTC
v_gene: TRBV28; abundance: .; d_gene: .; len: 12; j_gene: TRBJ2-7; CDR3aa: CASSSTDAEQYF; CDR3nt: TGTGCCAGCAGTTCGACTGACGCCGAGCAGTACTTC
v_gene: TRBV18; abundance: once; d_gene: TRBD1; len: 15; j_gene: TRBJ2-5; CDR3aa: CASSPTGAALETQYF; CDR3nt: TGTGCCAGCTCACCAACAGGGGCCGCTTTGGAGACCCAGTACTTC
v_gene: TRBV7-9; abundance: few; d_gene: .; len: 15; j_gene: TRBJ1-1; CDR3aa: CASSLVVGTISEAFF; CDR3nt: TGTGCCAGCAGCTTAGTGGTTGGGACAATAAGTGAAGCTTTCTTT
v_gene: TRBV19; abundance: .; d_gene: .; len: 14; j_gene: TRBJ2-6; CDR3aa: CASNGGSGANVLTF; CDR3nt: TGTGCCAGTAACGGCGGGTCTGGGGCCAACGTCCTGACTTTC
v_gene: TRBV19; abundance: .; d_gene: TRBD1; len: 14; j_gene: TRBJ1-2; CDR3aa: CASLGGTGVYGYTF; CDR3nt: TGTGCCAGTCTGGGAGGGACAGGGGTCTATGGCTACACCTTC
v_gene: TRBV2; abundance: .; d_gene: TRBD2; len: 17; j_gene: TRBJ2-1; CDR3aa: CASGGTSGIGAPNEQFF; CDR3nt: TGTGCCAGCGGCGGGACTAGCGGGATCGGGGCCCCTAATGAGCAGTTCTTC
v_gene: TRBV6-5; abundance: .; d_gene: TRBD1; len: 13; j_gene: TRBJ2-7; CDR3aa: CASSDRGHYEQYF; CDR3nt: TGTGCCAGCTCAGACAGGGGGCATTACGAGCAGTACTTC
v_gene: TRBV5-1; abundance: .; d_gene: TRBD1; len: 14; j_gene: TRBJ1-1; CDR3aa: CASSLDRGNTEAFF; CDR3nt: TGCGCCAGCAGCTTGGACAGGGGAAACACTGAAGCTTTCTTT
v_gene: TRBV7-9; abundance: once; d_gene: .; len: 14; j_gene: TRBJ2-7; CDR3aa: CASSLNRETYEQYF; CDR3nt: TGTGCCAGCAGCTTAAACCGAGAGACCTACGAGCAGTACTTC
v_gene: TRBV6-5; abundance: .; d_gene: TRBD1; len: 15; j_gene: TRBJ1-5; CDR3aa: CASRSDRGPNQPQHF; CDR3nt: TGTGCCAGCAGATCGGACAGGGGGCCCAATCAGCCCCAGCATTTT
v_gene: TRBV29-1; abundance: .; d_gene: .; len: 12; j_gene: TRBJ1-2; CDR3aa: CSVEDLDYGYTF; CDR3nt: TGCAGCGTTGAAGATCTTGACTATGGCTACACCTTC